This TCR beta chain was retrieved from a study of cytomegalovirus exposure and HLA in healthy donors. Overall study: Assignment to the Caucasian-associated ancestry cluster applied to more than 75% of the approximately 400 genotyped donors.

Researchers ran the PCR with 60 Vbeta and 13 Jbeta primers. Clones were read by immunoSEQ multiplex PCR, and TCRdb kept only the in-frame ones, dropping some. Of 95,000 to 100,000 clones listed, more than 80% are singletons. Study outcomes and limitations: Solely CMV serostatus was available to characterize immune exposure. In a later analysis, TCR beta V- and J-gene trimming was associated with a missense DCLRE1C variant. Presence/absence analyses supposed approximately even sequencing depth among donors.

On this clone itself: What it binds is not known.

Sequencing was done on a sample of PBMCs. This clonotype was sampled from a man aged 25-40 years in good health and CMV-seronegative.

The CDR3 sequence: CASSPRGVNTGELFF. As DNA, the CDR3 is TGTGCCAGCTCACCACGGGGAGTGAACACCGGGGAGCTGTTTTTT. V usage is TRBV18 and J usage is TRBJ2-2; TRBD2 is a possible D gene (5 bases). The CDR3 length is 15 residues. The germline V gene encodes CDR1 KGHSH and CDR2 LQKENI. Trimming removed 1 base at V and 1 base at J, with 7 bases between.